These 15 T cell receptor beta chains were sequenced from one sample in a study of cytomegalovirus exposure and HLA in healthy donors. PCR used 60 Vbeta primers and 13 Jbeta primers. Libraries were prepared by immunoSEQ multiplex PCR; TCRdb keeps only in-frame clonotypes and omits some of them. The table has 85,000 to 100,000 clones, around 76% seen once. The specimen sequenced was PBMCs. Receptor source: a human donor in good health.

The rearrangement uses TRBV5-1 and TRBJ2-5; 9 bases line up with TRBD1. The germline V gene has CDR1 SGHRS and CDR2 YFSETQ. This CDR3 contains 15 residues. The ends lost 2 bases at V and 5 bases at J; junction bases unmatched: 7. CDR3 in amino acids: CASSLPGQGGETQYF. The CDR3 region has the DNA TGCGCCAGCAGCTTACCGGGACAGGGAGGGGAGACCCAGTACTTC.

This clone has only one observation. The chain couples TRBV19 to TRBJ1-3; D may be TRBD1 (6 bases). V was pared by 5 bases and J by 0 bases, with 14 bases between. Germline CDR1 is LNHDA and CDR2 is SQIVND (reference sequence). This CDR3 spans 16 amino acids. The CDR3 DNA reads TGTGCCAGTAGTCTCGGACAGCCTAGCTCTGGAAACACCATATATTTT. This encodes CASSLGQPSSGNTIYF.

This chain links TRBV18 with TRBJ2-5, with 7 bases aligning to TRBD1. This CDR3 region has 16 residues. Germline loops: CDR1 KGHSH, CDR2 LQKENI. Trimming cost V 3 bases and J 2 bases; bases outside gene matches: 9. The CDR3 nucleotides are TGTGCCAGCTCACCCCGTATACCGACAGGGCAAGAGACCCAGTACTTC. Residues: CASSPRIPTGQETQYF.

This chain uses TRBV9 with TRBJ2-6, with D perhaps TRBD1 (5 bases). This CDR3 is built from 15 residues. Looked up from germline, CDR1 is SGDLS and CDR2 is YYNGEE. V gave up 6 bases and J gave up 0 bases, with 10 bases separating them. CDR3 loop: CASTLTGSGANVLTF. The CDR3 DNA follows: TGTGCCAGCACCCTAACAGGCTCTGGGGCCAACGTCCTGACTTTC.

The chain links TRBV18 to TRBJ1-4, with D maybe TRBD1 (5 bases). The CDR3 contains 15 residues. V lost 6 bases and J lost 0, with 11 bases in between. Germline-derived CDR1 and CDR2 are KGHSH and LQKENI. The CDR3 reads CASSSQTATNEKLFF. In DNA form, the CDR3 reads TGTGCCAGCTCGTCACAGACAGCAACTAATGAAAAACTGTTTTTT. The variable domain in full, with the rest retrieved from reference TRBV18 and TRBJ1-4, is NAGVMQNPRHLVRRRGQEARLRCSPMKGHSHVYWYRQLPEEGLKFMVYLQKENIIDESGMPKERFSAEFPKEGPSILRIQQVVRGDSAAYFCASSSQTATNEKLFFGSGTQLSVL.

The V call is TRBV5-1, the J call TRBJ2-5, with 7 bases matching TRBD2. Trimming at V came to 4 bases and at J to 5 bases, leaving 8 bases not matched to a gene. The length of the CDR3 is 14 residues. CDR1 and CDR2 (germline): SGHRS, YFSETQ. CDR3 residues: CASSRGGDRETQYF. The CDR3 nucleotides are TGCGCCAGCAGCCGGGGAGGGGATCGGGAGACCCAGTACTTC.

The chain has TRBV4-2 and TRBJ1-3; TRBD1 aligns across 9 bases. V shed 4 bases, J shed 2 bases, and the junction held 3 bases outside the gene matches. Germline V CDR1 and CDR2: LGHNA, YNFKEQ. CDR3 length equals 15 residues. The CDR3 sequence: CASSPGTGTGNTIYF. As DNA, the CDR3 is TGTGCCAGCAGCCCCGGGACAGGGACTGGAAACACCATATATTTT.

The gene calls are TRBV10-1 and TRBJ2-7; the D is unclear. The germline gives CDR1 WNHNN, CDR2 SYGVQD (reference sequence). The CDR3 is 12 residues long. Trimming pared 3 bases from V and 2 bases from J, leaving 5 bases between. This CDR3 reads CASSDRTYEQYF. Here the CDR3 DNA reads TGCGCCAGCAGTGACAGAACCTACGAGCAGTACTTC.

The V call is TRBV7-2, the J call TRBJ2-1; D remains ambiguous. Per the germline V gene, CDR1 is SGHTA and CDR2 is FQGNSA. The CDR3 spans 16 residues. Trimming took off 5 bases at V and 3 bases at J, with 17 bases between the two ends. CDR3 sequence: CASSQWASGYYNEQFF. The CDR3 region has the DNA TGTGCCAGCAGCCAATGGGCGAGTGGATACTACAATGAGCAGTTCTTC.

V and J are TRBV11-2 and TRBJ1-1; D is uncertain. V lost 1 base, J lost 0 bases, and 9 bases lay in between. CDR1 is SGHAT and CDR2 is FQNNGV in the germline V gene. CDR3 size: 15 residues. CDR3 amino acids: CASSLVTGLNTEAFF. For the CDR3, the DNA is TGTGCCAGCAGCTTAGTCACGGGGTTGAACACTGAAGCTTTCTTT.

This chain uses TRBV19 with TRBJ1-1; 8 nucleotides match TRBD1. Unmatched junction bases numbered 4, after V lost 6 bases and J lost 1 base. This CDR3 has 14 residues. Germline-derived CDR1 and CDR2 are LNHDA and SQIVND (reference sequence). The CDR3 here is CASRTGEWNTEAFF. CDR3 bases: TGTGCCAGTAGGACAGGGGAGTGGAACACTGAAGCTTTCTTT.

The chain employs TRBV6-1 and TRBJ2-2; 8 bases line up with TRBD1. The CDR3 has 14 residues. V lost 4 bases, J lost 4 bases, and 2 bases stayed unmatched. Germline V gene data show CDR1 as MNHNS and CDR2 as SASEGT. The CDR3 region is CASSVQGGTGELFF. The CDR3 DNA is TGTGCCAGCAGTGTACAGGGGGGCACCGGGGAGCTGTTTTTT.

The chain carries TRBV6-5 and TRBJ2-7; D unresolved. The CDR3 contains 12 residues. From germline, CDR1 is MNHEY and CDR2 SVGAGI. V was shortened by 4 bases and J by 2 bases, with 6 bases between the two germline ends. The CDR3 bases are TGTGCCAGCAGTTTGCAGACCTACGAGCAGTACTTC. Protein product: CASSLQTYEQYF.

The chain employs TRBV5-4 and TRBJ2-3; the match to TRBD2 covers 8 bases. CDR1 is SGHNT and CDR2 is YYREEE in the germline V gene (reference sequence). This CDR3 contains 15 residues. The V segment lost 0 bases and the J segment 2 bases; nucleotides outside the gene matches: 2. The CDR3 bases are TGTGCCAGCAGCTTGGAACTAGCGGTCACAGATACGCAGTATTTT. Protein sequence: CASSLELAVTDTQYF.

V is TRBV10-3 and J is TRBJ1-5; 7 bases map to TRBD1. Germline V gene data show CDR1 as ENHRY and CDR2 as SYGVKD. CDR3 size: 16 residues. Losses at the gene ends were 2 bases for V and 0 bases for J; bases not matched to a gene: 4. CDR3 DNA: TGTGCCATCAGTGAGGGGGGACAGTCTAGCAATCAGCCCCAGCATTTT. Translating gives CAISEGGQSSNQPQHF.